These T cell receptor beta chains were read from a single sample in a study of cytomegalovirus exposure and HLA in healthy donors. Only in-frame clones appear in the TCRdb table, and some are missing; sequencing was by immunoSEQ multiplex PCR. The repertoire holds 85,000 to 130,000 clones, with around three quarters as singletons. Sequencing was done on a sample of PBMCs. The receptors were gathered from a female donor in good health and CMV-seropositive. The CDR3 runs from the conserved cysteine through the conserved F or W. A D gene is named only where the DNA matches it firmly. Expanded clones are given a class, and other clones once, few, many or no size at all.

j_call d_call clone_size v_call cdr3_nt cdr3_aa
TRBJ2-5 TRBD2 few TRBV5-1 TGCGCCAGCAGACTGGGCGGGGGGATCCAAGAGACCCAGTACTTC CASRLGGGIQETQYF
TRBJ1-2 . . TRBV4-3 TGCGCCAGCAGCCAAGATGGTTCAGGATTTAGCTACACCTTC CASSQDGSGFSYTF
TRBJ1-5 . once TRBV10-3 TGTGCCATCAGTGAGTCCGGGGGGTCTCAGCCCCAGCATTTT CAISESGGSQPQHF
TRBJ2-1 TRBD2 . TRBV4-2 TGTGCCAGCAGCCAGCCGGGACTAGCGGTCGATGAGCAGTTCTTC CASSQPGLAVDEQFF
TRBJ2-3 TRBD1 . TRBV6-1 TGTGCCAGCAGTGAAGACAGGGGACCCACAGATACGCAGTATTTT CASSEDRGPTDTQYF
TRBJ1-1 . . TRBV5-1 TGCGCCAGCAGCTTGTGGTGGACAGAGAGCACTGAAGCTTTCTTT CASSLWWTESTEAFF
TRBJ1-1 . . TRBV7-2 TGTGCCAGCAGCCCAAGGGGAGGGGAACCTGAAGCTTTCTTT CASSPRGGEPEAFF
TRBJ1-5 . few TRBV19 TGTGCCACCGAGGGGGAGGGGCCTTGGGGCAATCAGCCCCAGCATTTT CATEGEGPWGNQPQHF
TRBJ2-7 . . TRBV2 TGTGCCAGCAGTTATGACAGTTACGAGCAGTACTTC CASSYDSYEQYF
TRBJ2-5 TRBD2 . TRBV5-1 TGCGCCAGCAGCTTGCTAGCGGGGGGGAAAGAGACCCAGTACTTC CASSLLAGGKETQYF
TRBJ2-5 TRBD2 . TRBV5-6 TGTGCCAGCAGCCCCGGACTAGCGGGTTTGTACCAAGAGACCCAGTACTTC CASSPGLAGLYQETQYF
TRBJ1-1 . . TRBV10-2 TGCGCCAGCAGAGGACAACCGAACACTGAAGCTTTCTTT CASRGQPNTEAFF
TRBJ1-2 TRBD1 . TRBV7-6 TGTGCCAGCAGCCCGGACAGGGGGGACTATGGCTACACCTTC CASSPDRGDYGYTF
TRBJ2-1 . . TRBV2 TGTGCCAGCAGGATGGAACAGAATGAGCAGTTCTTC CASRMEQNEQFF
TRBJ2-2 . . TRBV5-8 TGTGCCAGCAGCTTGCTAGGTGGCACCGGGGAGCTGTTTTTT CASSLLGGTGELFF
TRBJ1-5 TRBD1 . TRBV30 TGTGCCTGGAGTCACGGGACAGGGGGTGATCAGCCCCAGCATTTT CAWSHGTGGDQPQHF
TRBJ2-5 . few TRBV6-4 TGTGCCAGCAGTGACTCGCGGGACGCCCAAGAGACCCAGTACTTC CASSDSRDAQETQYF
TRBJ2-1 TRBD2 . TRBV14 TGTGCCAGCAGCCGGGCCGGGACTAGCCTTTACAATGAGCAGTTCTTC CASSRAGTSLYNEQFF
TRBJ2-5 . few TRBV1 TGCACCAGCAGCCAAGATTCGGGGGGGGAGACCCAGTACTTC CTSSQDSGGETQYF
TRBJ2-3 . . TRBV5-1 TGCGCCAGCAGCTTCCCTTCTAGCACAGATACGCAGTATTTT CASSFPSSTDTQYF
TRBJ1-2 . . TRBV2 TGTGCCAGCAGTGGGCAGGGTCACTATGGCTACACCTTC CASSGQGHYGYTF
TRBJ2-7 TRBD2 . TRBV5-6 TGTGCCAGCAGCTTCATGGGGGGGTCCCCCTACGAGCAGTACTTC CASSFMGGSPYEQYF
TRBJ2-1 TRBD1 . TRBV5-1 TGCGCCAGCAGCGGGGGACAGACTTACAATGAGCAGTTCTTC CASSGGQTYNEQFF
TRBJ1-1 . . TRBV6-5 TGTGCCAGCAGCCCCCCGCAGGGGTCAGGTGAAGCTTTCTTT CASSPPQGSGEAFF
TRBJ1-2 . . TRBV5-4 TGTGCCAGCAGCCCCTCGACAGTAAACTATGGCTACACCTTC CASSPSTVNYGYTF
TRBJ1-1 TRBD1 . TRBV19 TGTGCCAGTATCCCCACCAAGACAGGGGGCACTGAAGCTTTCTTT CASIPTKTGGTEAFF
TRBJ2-3 . . TRBV5-1 TGCGCCAGCAGCTACTCGGTGGGCCCAGATACGCAGTATTTT CASSYSVGPDTQYF
TRBJ1-1 . . TRBV5-1 TGCGCCAGCAGCTTGGAGGGGCTCCCCAGTGTAGGTTTAGGAGTCACTGAAGCTTTCTTT CASSLEGLPSVGLGVTEAFF
TRBJ2-1 TRBD2 . TRBV5-5 TGTGCCAGCAGCGGGCGGCTAGCGGGGCCCTACAATGAGCAGTTCTTC CASSGRLAGPYNEQFF
TRBJ1-3 TRBD1 . TRBV9 TGTGCCAGCAGCGTAGATAGGACAGGAGGAAACACCATATATTTT CASSVDRTGGNTIYF
TRBJ1-1 . . TRBV6-5 TGTGCCAGCACTTACCGGGGGTTGAACACTGAAGCTTTCTTT CASTYRGLNTEAFF
TRBJ1-2 TRBD1 . TRBV18 TGTGCCAGCTCACCAAGGGACAGGCCATTGGATGGCTACACCTTC CASSPRDRPLDGYTF
TRBJ1-4 TRBD1 few TRBV30 TGTGCCTGGGGGACAGGGGGTAGGGAAAAACTGTTTTTT CAWGTGGREKLFF
TRBJ2-7 TRBD1 . TRBV2 TGTGCCAGCAGGGGGGACAGGGGGCAAGAGCAGTACTTC CASRGDRGQEQYF
TRBJ2-7 TRBD1 . TRBV7-9 TGTTCCAGCAGCCCCCCGACAGGGGGAATCTACGAGCAGTACTTC CSSSPPTGGIYEQYF
TRBJ1-5 TRBD1 . TRBV6-6 TGTGCCAGCACCCAGGGGGTCTATCAGCCCCAGCATTTT CASTQGVYQPQHF
TRBJ1-2 . . TRBV5-1 TGCGCCAGCAGCTACGAGGGCTATGGCTACACCTTC CASSYEGYGYTF
TRBJ2-7 TRBD1 . TRBV4-3 TGCGCCAGCAGCCAAGAACAGGGGGCGCATTACGAGCAGTACTTC CASSQEQGAHYEQYF
TRBJ1-2 TRBD1 . TRBV5-6 TGTGCCAGCAGCTGGGACAGGGGGGGCTATGGCTACACCTTC CASSWDRGGYGYTF
TRBJ2-2 . . TRBV7-7 TGTGCCAGCAGCACGATAACAAACACCGGGGAGCTGTTTTTT CASSTITNTGELFF
TRBJ1-2 TRBD1 . TRBV27 TGTGCCAGCAGTCCCTACAGGGGGGGGCCTTTCTATGGCTACACCTTC CASSPYRGGPFYGYTF
TRBJ2-5 TRBD2 . TRBV7-9 TGTGCCAGCAGCTTAGCGTGGGGGGGGGAGCAGTACTTC CASSLAWGGEQYF
TRBJ1-5 . . TRBV27 TGTGCCAGCAGTTTATTCAGAGGGATTAGCAATCAGCCCCAGCATTTT CASSLFRGISNQPQHF
TRBJ1-1 . . TRBV14 TGTGCCAGCAGCCCCAGGTACACTGAAGCTTTCTTT CASSPRYTEAFF
TRBJ1-2 . . TRBV5-8 TGTGCCAGCAGCCTGGACTACCGCTATGGCTACACCTTC CASSLDYRYGYTF
TRBJ1-5 . . TRBV6-5 TGTGCCAGCAGATACCTTACAGGGTCCAATCAGCCCCAGCATTTT CASRYLTGSNQPQHF
TRBJ2-2 TRBD1 . TRBV19 TGTGCCAGTAGTATCTCGACAGGGATGGTCACCGGGGAGCTGTTTTTT CASSISTGMVTGELFF
TRBJ1-3 . . TRBV18 TGTGCCAGCTCACCACAGGCAACCGGGGCTGGAAACACCATATATTTT CASSPQATGAGNTIYF
TRBJ2-7 . few TRBV28 TGTGCCAGCTACCAGGGCCCTCTCTACGAGCAGTACTTC CASYQGPLYEQYF
TRBJ1-4 TRBD1 . TRBV14 TGTGCCAGCAGCCGGACAGGGGCTCTTGAAAAACTGTTTTTT CASSRTGALEKLFF
TRBJ1-1 . once TRBV29-1 TGCAGCGTTGTTAGGGGGGGAACTGAAGCTTTCTTT CSVVRGGTEAFF
TRBJ1-1 TRBD1 . TRBV6-5 TGTGCCAGCGGACAGGGGACTGAAGCTTTCTTT CASGQGTEAFF
TRBJ1-6 . few TRBV30 TGTGCCTGGAGCGGCGACAACAATTCACCCCTCCACTTT CAWSGDNNSPLHF
TRBJ2-2 TRBD2 once TRBV6-4 TGTGCCAGCAGTGCTAGCGGGCGAAACACCGGGGAGCTGTTTTTT CASSASGRNTGELFF
TRBJ1-3 TRBD1 . TRBV5-6 TGTGCCAGCAGCCTGACAGGGGACCTCTCTGGAAACACCATATATTTT CASSLTGDLSGNTIYF